A selection of T cell receptor beta chains follows, all from one sample in a study of human T cells and chemical hapten exposure. MiXCR was run by TCRdb on the 5' RACE reads, yielding one entry per CDR3 protein. The sample has approximately 140,000 distinct CDR3 sequences, around 4.4% seen once. These receptors came from a female donor in good health. Each CDR3 is given with its conserved first and last residue. D genes are given only for firm matches.

v_call: TRBV27
j_call: TRBJ2-3
d_call: NA
cdr3_aa: CASSLISSAGTQYF

v_call: TRBV7-3
j_call: TRBJ1-6
d_call: NA
cdr3_aa: CASSLNRLTPLHF

v_call: TRBV15
j_call: TRBJ2-7
d_call: NA
cdr3_aa: CATSGAPKQGAPDEQYF

v_call: TRBV29-1
j_call: TRBJ2-3
d_call: NA
cdr3_aa: CSVEGHSLSTDTQYF

v_call: TRBV29-1
j_call: TRBJ2-7
d_call: NA
cdr3_aa: CSVGLDSYEQYF

v_call: TRBV5-4
j_call: TRBJ1-2
d_call: TRBD1
cdr3_aa: CASSRTGEGYGYTF

v_call: TRBV2
j_call: TRBJ1-6
d_call: TRBD1
cdr3_aa: CASSEGRGVSPLHF

v_call: TRBV20-1
j_call: TRBJ2-3
d_call: NA
cdr3_aa: CSALTRSTDTQYF

v_call: TRBV7-8
j_call: TRBJ2-1
d_call: NA
cdr3_aa: CASSLREYNEQFF

v_call: TRBV28
j_call: TRBJ2-7
d_call: NA
cdr3_aa: CASSLRGEQYF

v_call: TRBV7-2
j_call: TRBJ2-1
d_call: TRBD2
cdr3_aa: CASSVSGLAGAEQFF

v_call: TRBV10-3
j_call: TRBJ2-1
d_call: TRBD2
cdr3_aa: CAISEFQGGGTSSYNEQFF